This T cell receptor (beta chain) was documented in a study of shared clonotypes between healthy human individuals. V was shortened by 0 bases and J by 5 bases, with 11 bases between the two germline ends. Germline CDR1 MGHRA, CDR2 YSYEKL. This CDR3 contains 15 residues. As to this clone: The antigen remains unidentified.

Points from the study as a whole: Sorted-subset sequencing was shown by rarefaction to be incomplete despite large depth. Sequencing depth was expected to influence donor clonotype sharing.

Some clones are missing from TCRdb's copy, which holds only in-frame ones; the method was immunoSEQ multiplex PCR. The sample yields 650,000 to 750,000 clones, around 72% seen once. There were no recent acute infections or vaccinations among the donors, who were healthy HIV-negative adults. Splitting of CD4+ cells produced CD45RA+ naive and CD45RA-negative memory subsets. The gene calls are TRBV4-1 and TRBJ2-1; D perhaps matches TRBD1 (6 bases). The origin of this receptor is a woman aged 25 to 39 in good health. Sequenced: memory CD4+ T cells sorted from blood. Subset in this sample: CD45RA-negative fraction. CDR3: CASSQDSGTNNEQFF. The DNA for the CDR3 is TGCGCCAGCAGCCAAGACTCCGGGACAAACAATGAGCAGTTCTTC.